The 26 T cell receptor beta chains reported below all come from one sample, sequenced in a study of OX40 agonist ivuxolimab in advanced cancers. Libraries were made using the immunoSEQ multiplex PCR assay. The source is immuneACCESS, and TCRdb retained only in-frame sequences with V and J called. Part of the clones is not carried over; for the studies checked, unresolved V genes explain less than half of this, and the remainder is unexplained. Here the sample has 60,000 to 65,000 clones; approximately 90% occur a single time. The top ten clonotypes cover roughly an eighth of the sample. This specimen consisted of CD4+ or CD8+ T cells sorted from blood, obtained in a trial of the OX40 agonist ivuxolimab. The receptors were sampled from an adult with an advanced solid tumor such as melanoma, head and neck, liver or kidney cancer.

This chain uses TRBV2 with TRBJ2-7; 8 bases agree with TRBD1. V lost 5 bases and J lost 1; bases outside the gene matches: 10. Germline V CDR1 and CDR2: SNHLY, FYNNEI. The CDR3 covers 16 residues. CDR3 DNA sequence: TGTGCCAGCAGTACAGTCCTGGACAGGGCATCCTACGAGCAGTACTTC. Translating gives CASSTVLDRASYEQYF.

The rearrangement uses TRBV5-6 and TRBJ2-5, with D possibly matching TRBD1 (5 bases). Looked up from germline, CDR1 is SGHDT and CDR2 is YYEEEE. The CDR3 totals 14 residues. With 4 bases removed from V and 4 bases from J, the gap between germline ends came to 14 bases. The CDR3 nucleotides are TGTGCCAGCAGCCAACGGACATCGGGAGAGACCCAGTACTTC. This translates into CASSQRTSGETQYF.

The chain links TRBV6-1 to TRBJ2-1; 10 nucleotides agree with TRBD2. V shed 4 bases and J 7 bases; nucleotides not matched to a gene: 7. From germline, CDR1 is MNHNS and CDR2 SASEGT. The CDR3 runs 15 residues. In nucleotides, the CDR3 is TGTGCCAGCAGTGTCCTAGCGGGAGAGTATAATGAGCAGTTCTTC. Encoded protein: CASSVLAGEYNEQFF.

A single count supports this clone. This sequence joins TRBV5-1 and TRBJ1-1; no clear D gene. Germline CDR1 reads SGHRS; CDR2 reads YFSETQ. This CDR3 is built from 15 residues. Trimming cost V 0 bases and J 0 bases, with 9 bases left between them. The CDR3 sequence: CASSLDPDMNTEAFF. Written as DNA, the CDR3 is TGCGCCAGCAGCTTGGATCCTGATATGAACACTGAAGCTTTCTTT.

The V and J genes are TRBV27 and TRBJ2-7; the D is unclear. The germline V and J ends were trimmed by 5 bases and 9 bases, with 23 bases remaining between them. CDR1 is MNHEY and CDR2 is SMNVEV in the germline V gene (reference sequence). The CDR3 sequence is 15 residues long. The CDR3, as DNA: TGTGCCAGCAGTCCATACCACCTCCCGACTGAGTGGCAGTACTTC. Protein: CASSPYHLPTEWQYF.

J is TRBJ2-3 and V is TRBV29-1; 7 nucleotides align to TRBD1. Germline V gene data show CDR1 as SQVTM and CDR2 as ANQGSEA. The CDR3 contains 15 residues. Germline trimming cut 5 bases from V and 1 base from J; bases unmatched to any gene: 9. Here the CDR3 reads CSVYNRGMGTDTQYF. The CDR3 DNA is TGCAGCGTTTACAACAGGGGTATGGGCACAGATACGCAGTATTTT.

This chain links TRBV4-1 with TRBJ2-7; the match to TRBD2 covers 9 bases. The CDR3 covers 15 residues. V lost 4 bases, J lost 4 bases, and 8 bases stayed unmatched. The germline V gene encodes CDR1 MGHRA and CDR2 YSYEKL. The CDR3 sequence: CASSPLAGAIYEQYF. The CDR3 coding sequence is TGCGCCAGCAGCCCGTTAGCGGGAGCAATATACGAGCAGTACTTC.

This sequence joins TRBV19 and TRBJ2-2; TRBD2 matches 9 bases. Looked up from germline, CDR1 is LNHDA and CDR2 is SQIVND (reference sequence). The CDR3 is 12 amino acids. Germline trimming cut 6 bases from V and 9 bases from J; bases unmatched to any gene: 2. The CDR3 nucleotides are TGTGCCAGTAGGAGCGGGAGGCGGGAGCTGTTTTTT. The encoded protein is CASRSGRRELFF.

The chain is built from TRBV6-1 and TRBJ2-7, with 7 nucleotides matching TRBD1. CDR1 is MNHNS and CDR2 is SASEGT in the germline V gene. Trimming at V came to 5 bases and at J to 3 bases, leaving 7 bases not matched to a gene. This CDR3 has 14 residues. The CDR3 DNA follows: TGTGCCAGCAGTTCTGACAGGGCTGACTACGAGCAGTACTTC. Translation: CASSSDRADYEQYF.

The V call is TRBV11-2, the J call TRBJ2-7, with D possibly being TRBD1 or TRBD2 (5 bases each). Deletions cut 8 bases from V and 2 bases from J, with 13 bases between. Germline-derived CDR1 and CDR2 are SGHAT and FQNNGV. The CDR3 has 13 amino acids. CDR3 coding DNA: TGTGCCAGCCTCGCACCGGGACCCTACGAGCAGTACTTC. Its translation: CASLAPGPYEQYF.

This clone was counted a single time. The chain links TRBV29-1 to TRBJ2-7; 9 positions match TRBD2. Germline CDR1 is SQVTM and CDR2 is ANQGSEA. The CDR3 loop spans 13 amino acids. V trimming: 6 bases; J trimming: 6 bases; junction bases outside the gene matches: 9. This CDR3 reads CSVLAGDYLEQYF. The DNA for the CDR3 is TGCAGCGTCTTAGCGGGAGATTATCTCGAGCAGTACTTC.

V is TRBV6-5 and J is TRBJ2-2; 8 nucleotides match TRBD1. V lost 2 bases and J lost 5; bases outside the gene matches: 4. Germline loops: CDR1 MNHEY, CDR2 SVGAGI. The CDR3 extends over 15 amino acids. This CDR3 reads CASSYITGGTGELFF. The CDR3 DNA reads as TGTGCCAGCAGTTACATTACAGGGGGAACCGGGGAGCTGTTTTTT.

The CDR3 coding sequence is TGTGCCAGTAGTTACGGGCCGGAGACAGATACGCAGTATTTT. Residues: CASSYGPETDTQYF. V and J are TRBV19 and TRBJ2-3; D gene ambiguous. The V end was cut by 5 bases, the J end by 3 bases, with 12 bases between. Germline CDR1 is LNHDA and CDR2 is SQIVND (reference sequence). The CDR3 spans 14 residues.

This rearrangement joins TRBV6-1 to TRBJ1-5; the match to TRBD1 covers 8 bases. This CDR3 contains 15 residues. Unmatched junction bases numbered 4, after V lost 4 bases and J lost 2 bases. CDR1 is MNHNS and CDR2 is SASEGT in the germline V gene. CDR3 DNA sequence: TGTGCCAGCAGTGCGGGGACAGGAGGCAATCAGCCCCAGCATTTT. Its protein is CASSAGTGGNQPQHF.

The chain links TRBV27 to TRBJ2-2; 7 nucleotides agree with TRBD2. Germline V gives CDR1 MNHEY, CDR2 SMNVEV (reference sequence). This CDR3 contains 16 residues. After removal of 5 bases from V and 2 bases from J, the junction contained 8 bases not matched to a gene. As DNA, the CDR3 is TGTGCCAGCAGTCCCCAACTAGCGACAAACACCGGGGAGCTGTTTTTT. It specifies CASSPQLATNTGELFF.

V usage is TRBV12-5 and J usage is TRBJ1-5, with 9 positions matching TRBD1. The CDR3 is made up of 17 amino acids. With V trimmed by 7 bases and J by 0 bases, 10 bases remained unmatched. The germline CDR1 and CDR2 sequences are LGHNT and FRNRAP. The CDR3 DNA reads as TGTGCTAGTGTCCCTTCCGGGACAGGGATTAGCAATCAGCCCCAGCATTTT. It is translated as CASVPSGTGISNQPQHF.

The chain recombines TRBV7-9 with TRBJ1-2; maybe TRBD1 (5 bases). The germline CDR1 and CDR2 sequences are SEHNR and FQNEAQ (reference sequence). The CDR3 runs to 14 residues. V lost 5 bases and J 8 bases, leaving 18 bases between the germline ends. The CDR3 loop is CASSLGRGKMGYTF. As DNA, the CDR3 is TGTGCCAGCAGCCTCGGCCGGGGGAAAATGGGCTACACCTTC. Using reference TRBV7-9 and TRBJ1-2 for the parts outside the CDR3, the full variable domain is DTGVSQNPRHKITKRGQNVTFRCDPISEHNRLYWYRQTLGQGPEFLTYFQNEAQLEKSRLLSDRFSAERPKGSFSTLEIQRTEQGDSAMYLCASSLGRGKMGYTFGSGTRLTVV.

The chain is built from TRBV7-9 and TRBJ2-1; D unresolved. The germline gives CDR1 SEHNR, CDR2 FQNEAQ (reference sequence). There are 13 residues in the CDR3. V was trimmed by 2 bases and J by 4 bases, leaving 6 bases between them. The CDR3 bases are TGTGCCAGCAGCTTACAGGCATACAATGAGCAGTTCTTC. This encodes CASSLQAYNEQFF.

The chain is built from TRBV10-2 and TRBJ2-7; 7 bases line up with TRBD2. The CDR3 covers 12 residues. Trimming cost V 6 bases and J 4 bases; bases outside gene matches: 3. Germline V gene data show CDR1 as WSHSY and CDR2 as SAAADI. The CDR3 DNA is TGCGCCAGCAGCGCGGGAGTGTACGAGCAGTACTTC. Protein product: CASSAGVYEQYF.

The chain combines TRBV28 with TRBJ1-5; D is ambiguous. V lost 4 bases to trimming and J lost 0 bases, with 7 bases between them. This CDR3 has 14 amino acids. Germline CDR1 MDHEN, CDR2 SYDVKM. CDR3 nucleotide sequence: TGTGCCAGCAGTTCCCCCTATAGCAATCAGCCCCAGCATTTT. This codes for CASSSPYSNQPQHF.

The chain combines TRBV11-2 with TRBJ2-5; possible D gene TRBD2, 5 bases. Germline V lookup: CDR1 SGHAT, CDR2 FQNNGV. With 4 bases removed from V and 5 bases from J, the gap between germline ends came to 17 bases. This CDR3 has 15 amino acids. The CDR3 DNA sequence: TGTGCCAGCAGCTCAACATCGTCGCGGGTTGAGACCCAGTACTTC. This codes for CASSSTSSRVETQYF.

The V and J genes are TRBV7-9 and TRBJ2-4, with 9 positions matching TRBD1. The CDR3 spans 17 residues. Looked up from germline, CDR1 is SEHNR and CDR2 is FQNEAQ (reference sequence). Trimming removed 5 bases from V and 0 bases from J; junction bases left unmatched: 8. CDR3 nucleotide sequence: TGTGCCAGCAGCCCACTCGGACAGGGGATAGCCAAAAACATTCAGTACTTC. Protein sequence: CASSPLGQGIAKNIQYF.

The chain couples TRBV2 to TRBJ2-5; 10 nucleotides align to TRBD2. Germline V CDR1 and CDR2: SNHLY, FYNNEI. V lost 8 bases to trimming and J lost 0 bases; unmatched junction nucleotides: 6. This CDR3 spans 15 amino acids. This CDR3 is CASSSGRPYQETQYF. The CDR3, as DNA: TGTGCCAGCTCTAGCGGGAGACCGTACCAAGAGACCCAGTACTTC. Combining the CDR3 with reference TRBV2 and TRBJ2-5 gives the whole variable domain EPEVTQTPSHQVTQMGQEVILRCVPISNHLYFYWYRQILGQKVEFLVSFYNNEISEKSEIFDDQFSVERPDGSNFTLKIRSTKLEDSAMYFCASSSGRPYQETQYFGPGTRLLVL.

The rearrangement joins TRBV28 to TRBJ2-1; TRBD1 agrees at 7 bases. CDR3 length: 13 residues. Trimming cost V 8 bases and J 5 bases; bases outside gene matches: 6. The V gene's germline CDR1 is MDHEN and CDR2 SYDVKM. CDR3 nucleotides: TGTGCCAGCTCAGGGACAGAGAACAATGAGCAGTTCTTC. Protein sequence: CASSGTENNEQFF. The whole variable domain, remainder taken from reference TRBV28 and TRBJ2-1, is DVKVTQSSRYLVKRTGEKVFLECVQDMDHENMFWYRQDPGLGLRLIYFSYDVKMKEKGDIPEGYSVSREKKERFSLILESASTNQTSMYLCASSGTENNEQFFGPGTRLTVL.

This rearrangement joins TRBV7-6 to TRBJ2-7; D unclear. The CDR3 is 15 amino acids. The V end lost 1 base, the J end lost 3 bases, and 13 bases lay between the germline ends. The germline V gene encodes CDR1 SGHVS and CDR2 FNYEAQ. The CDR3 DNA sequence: TGTGCCAGCAGCTTAGGTGCTGGTGCCGGCTACGAGCAGTACTTC. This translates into CASSLGAGAGYEQYF.

CDR3 region: CASSVGGGGHYEQYF. CDR3 in DNA: TGTGCCAGCAGCGTAGGTGGAGGGGGTCACTACGAGCAGTACTTC. V and J are TRBV9 and TRBJ2-7, with D perhaps matching TRBD1 or TRBD2 (6 bases each). Trimming pared 0 bases from V and 3 bases from J, leaving 13 bases between. Germline V lookup: CDR1 SGDLS, CDR2 YYNGEE. The CDR3 totals 15 residues.